This TCR beta chain was sequenced in a study of monozygotic twins with inflammatory bowel disease. A total RNA quantity of 3500 ng went into each TCR library. cDNA encoding TCRalpha and TCRbeta underwent two nested PCRs of 16 and 9 cycles, each of which was followed by bead purification. Each CDR3 protein gets one entry in TCRdb, which reprocessed the 5' RACE reads and gives no DNA. In total, the table holds some 89,000 distinct CDR3 sequences. For this clonotype: The antigen is undetermined.

Broader study findings: Among IBD patients, TCRbeta diversity (inverse Simpson) was lower than in healthy co-twins. Especially with disease activity, IBD patients shared fewer clonotypes with others than healthy twins did.

From germline, CDR1 is SEHNR and CDR2 FQNEAQ (reference sequence). CDR3 size: 14 residues. The sequence came from a human donor with ulcerative colitis or Crohn's disease, or a healthy co-twin of an affected twin (not recorded which). Sequencing was performed on blood. V usage is TRBV7-9 and J usage is TRBJ2-7; lacking DNA, the TRBD1 call made by TCRdb goes unchecked. The CDR3 reads CASSLTGNSYEQYF. Full variable domain (remainder filled in from reference TRBV7-9 and TRBJ2-7): DTGVSQNPRHKITKRGQNVTFRCDPISEHNRLYWYRQTLGQGPEFLTYFQNEAQLEKSRLLSDRFSAERPKGSFSTLEIQRTEQGDSAMYLCASSLTGNSYEQYFGPGTRLTVT.